This T cell receptor beta chain was retrieved from a study of blood T cell repertoires in COVID-19. Study-wide background: Collection of acute and convalescent COVID-19 samples took place in the United States, Italy and Spain.

CDR1 and CDR2 (germline): SGDLS, YYNGEE. V lost 4 bases, J lost 5 bases, and 18 bases stayed unmatched. This CDR3 spans 18 amino acids. Source study methods: The authors estimated nucleated cell counts from reference gene primer amplification. Produced via immunoSEQ multiplex PCR; TCRdb's table is partial and in-frame only. The DNA gave D and trimming, while V, J and clone size come from that table. In the table there are about 120,000 clones, 85% of which are singletons. Material: peripheral blood. The chain recombines TRBV9 with TRBJ1-1; 9 bases align to TRBD1. The receptor comes from a man at least 80 years old with acute or convalescent COVID-19. The DNA for the CDR3 is TGTGCCAGCAGCTCGAGAGGGGGACAGGGAATACGAGGGACTGAAGCTTTCTTT. It codes for CASSSRGGQGIRGTEAFF.